This is a list of T cell receptor beta chains from one sample in a study of cytomegalovirus exposure and HLA in healthy donors. The data were produced by immunoSEQ multiplex PCR, yet TCRdb's version contains in-frame clones alone and is incomplete. The data contain roughly 300,000 clones, 87% of them singletons. Input material: PBMCs. Receptors originate from a woman in her 30s in good health and CMV-seropositive. Both conserved end residues are part of each CDR3. Each record gives: J gene, clone size, D gene, V gene, CDR3 protein, CDR3 DNA. The D gene is left open where the match is weak. Only part of the rows carry a size: once, few, many, or a class if the clone is expanded.

TRBJ1-4	NA	TRBD1	TRBV6-6	CASSKGQSNEKLFF	TGTGCCAGCAGCAAGGGACAGTCTAATGAAAAACTGTTTTTT
TRBJ2-1	NA	TRBD2	TRBV28	CASSLGGLAAYNEQFF	TGTGCCAGCAGTTTAGGGGGACTAGCGGCGTACAATGAGCAGTTCTTC
TRBJ2-7	NA	TRBD1	TRBV28	CASSSPGTGGRSEQYF	TGTGCCAGCAGTTCACCCGGGACAGGGGGTCGTAGTGAGCAGTACTTC
TRBJ2-6	NA	NA	TRBV19	CASTKGRERSGANVLTF	TGTGCCAGTACCAAAGGCAGGGAGAGGTCTGGGGCCAACGTCCTGACTTTC
TRBJ2-1	NA	TRBD2	TRBV2	CASGGRLAQNEQFF	TGTGCCAGTGGGGGGAGACTAGCGCAGAATGAGCAGTTCTTC
TRBJ1-5	once	NA	TRBV7-2	CASSLIYLGQPQHF	TGTGCCAGCAGCTTAATCTATCTGGGACAGCCCCAGCATTTT
TRBJ2-3	NA	NA	TRBV27	CASSLRAGWADTQYF	TGTGCCAGCAGTTTACGGGCGGGGTGGGCAGATACGCAGTATTTT
TRBJ1-6	NA	NA	TRBV18	CASSPLDSSNSPLHF	TGTGCCAGCTCACCACTCGACAGTTCCAATTCACCCCTCCACTTT
TRBJ1-2	NA	TRBD1	TRBV4-1	CASSHSETGGYGYTF	TGCGCCAGCAGCCACAGCGAGACAGGGGGCTATGGCTACACCTTC
TRBJ1-4	NA	NA	TRBV6-6	CASTIDSSHNEKLFF	TGTGCCAGCACCATTGACAGTTCACATAATGAAAAACTGTTTTTT
TRBJ2-5	NA	NA	TRBV6-5	CASSYIRESPETQYF	TGTGCCAGCAGTTATATTCGGGAGAGTCCCGAGACCCAGTACTTC
TRBJ2-1	NA	NA	TRBV7-9	CALPGRDEQFF	TGTGCCCTTCCGGGGCGGGATGAGCAGTTCTTC
TRBJ2-4	NA	NA	TRBV5-6	CASSLRGGPTKNIQYF	TGTGCCAGCAGCTTGCGAGGGGGGCCGACCAAAAACATTCAGTACTTC
TRBJ1-1	NA	NA	TRBV5-6	CASSTDSHMNTEAFF	TGTGCCAGCAGCACGGACAGCCACATGAACACTGAAGCTTTCTTT
TRBJ1-2	once	NA	TRBV28	CASSLYGYGYTF	TGTGCCAGCAGCCTCTACGGCTATGGCTACACCTTC
TRBJ1-1	NA	NA	TRBV7-6	CASSPAGIGSTEAFF	TGTGCCAGCAGCCCTGCGGGGATCGGAAGCACTGAAGCTTTCTTT
TRBJ2-3	NA	TRBD2	TRBV29-1	CSVDGGDVYPTDTQYF	TGCAGCGTTGACGGGGGGGACGTATATCCCACAGATACGCAGTATTTT
TRBJ2-5	NA	NA	TRBV27	CASSLLGSQETQYF	TGTGCCAGCAGTTTATTGGGCTCCCAAGAGACCCAGTACTTC
TRBJ2-7	NA	NA	TRBV27	CASSLSIRDGTVF	TGTGCCAGCAGTTTATCCATCCGGGACGGGACTGTCTTC
TRBJ1-1	NA	NA	TRBV7-2	CASSLAGTEAFF	TGTGCCAGCAGCTTAGCCGGGACAGAAGCTTTCTTT
TRBJ2-1	once	TRBD1	TRBV7-9	CASSLRGDRGDNEQFF	TGTGCCAGCAGCTTAAGGGGGGACAGGGGTGACAATGAGCAGTTCTTC
TRBJ2-3	NA	NA	TRBV29-1	CSVLPGETSTDTQYF	TGCAGCGTGCTTCCGGGGGAGACTAGCACAGATACGCAGTATTTT
TRBJ1-4	NA	TRBD1	TRBV7-8	CASRRQGNEKLFF	TGTGCCAGCAGAAGACAGGGGAATGAAAAACTGTTTTTT
TRBJ2-1	NA	NA	TRBV14	CASSQVGGVGEQFF	TGTGCCAGCAGCCAAGTCGGGGGAGTCGGTGAGCAGTTCTTC
TRBJ1-5	NA	TRBD1	TRBV29-1	CSPGTGRRSNQPQHF	TGCAGCCCAGGGACAGGGCGCCGTAGCAATCAGCCCCAGCATTTT
TRBJ2-7	NA	NA	TRBV7-9	CASSLGSGYEQYF	TGTGCCAGCAGCTTGGGGTCCGGCTACGAGCAGTACTTC
TRBJ2-5	many	TRBD2	TRBV4-2	CASSQEASGGAETQYF	TGTGCCAGCAGCCAAGAAGCTAGCGGGGGGGCAGAGACCCAGTACTTC
TRBJ1-6	NA	NA	TRBV6-1	CASSEALGWQINSPLHF	TGTGCCAGCAGTGAAGCGCTGGGGTGGCAGATAAATTCACCCCTCCACTTT
TRBJ2-1	NA	TRBD1	TRBV10-3	CAITDRGYNEQFF	TGTGCCATCACTGACAGGGGTTACAATGAGCAGTTCTTC
TRBJ1-2	NA	TRBD1	TRBV18	CASSQGQGLWEGYTF	TGTGCCAGCTCACAGGGACAGGGACTGTGGGAAGGCTACACCTTC
TRBJ2-1	NA	TRBD1	TRBV29-1	CSAVPGQGTEQFF	TGCAGCGCCGTCCCGGGACAGGGGACTGAGCAGTTCTTC
TRBJ2-4	NA	NA	TRBV30	CAWTSGRKNIQYF	TGTGCCTGGACAAGCGGTAGGAAAAACATTCAGTACTTC
TRBJ2-5	once	TRBD2	TRBV7-9	CASSSGIAGTQETQYF	TGTGCCAGCAGCTCCGGGATAGCGGGCACCCAAGAGACCCAGTACTTC
TRBJ2-1	NA	NA	TRBV27	CASSFAGLSNNEQFF	TGTGCCAGCAGTTTTGCGGGGCTGTCCAACAATGAGCAGTTCTTC
TRBJ2-1	NA	TRBD2	TRBV7-9	CASSPTGLAGDSEQFF	TGTGCCAGCAGCCCCACGGGACTAGCGGGAGATAGCGAGCAGTTCTTC
TRBJ2-1	NA	TRBD2	TRBV6-4	CASSDAGEGLNEQFF	TGTGCCAGCAGTGACGCGGGAGAGGGTCTCAATGAGCAGTTCTTC
TRBJ2-7	NA	TRBD1	TRBV6-6	CASSYDRVSYEQYF	TGTGCCAGCAGTTACGACAGGGTCTCCTACGAGCAGTACTTC
TRBJ2-7	NA	TRBD2	TRBV28	CASSGSTSGSYEQYF	TGTGCCAGCAGTGGATCGACTAGCGGCTCCTACGAGCAGTACTTC
TRBJ1-4	NA	NA	TRBV4-3	CASSQDRIGEKLFF	TGCGCCAGCAGCCAAGATCGTATCGGGGAAAAACTGTTTTTT
TRBJ2-7	NA	TRBD1	TRBV27	CASSLQQTGGSYEQYF	TGTGCCAGCAGTCTTCAGCAGACAGGGGGCTCCTACGAGCAGTACTTC
TRBJ2-3	NA	TRBD2	TRBV7-2	CASSATSGRGADTQYF	TGTGCCAGCAGCGCGACTAGCGGGAGGGGAGCAGATACGCAGTATTTT
TRBJ1-6	NA	NA	TRBV5-1	CASSSGDYGSPLHF	TGCGCCAGCAGCTCAGGGGATTACGGTTCACCCCTCCACTTT
TRBJ2-5	NA	TRBD1	TRBV29-1	CSGTGEAETQYF	TGCAGCGGGACAGGGGAGGCGGAGACCCAGTACTTC
TRBJ1-3	NA	NA	TRBV5-1	CASSLTGSSGNTIYF	TGCGCCAGCAGCTTGACGGGATCCTCTGGAAACACCATATATTTT
TRBJ1-2	NA	NA	TRBV6-4	CASSRDGYPGYGYTF	TGTGCCAGCAGTCGGGACGGCTATCCCGGCTATGGCTACACCTTC
TRBJ1-6	NA	TRBD1	TRBV9	CASSTGQPLSPLHF	TGTGCCAGCAGCACGGGACAGCCCCTTTCACCCCTCCACTTT
TRBJ2-3	NA	NA	TRBV6-1	CASSADSWQYF	TGTGCCAGCAGTGCAGACAGTTGGCAGTATTTT
TRBJ2-1	NA	TRBD1	TRBV19	CASSPEGQLSSYNEQFF	TGTGCCAGTAGTCCTGAGGGACAGCTGAGCTCCTACAATGAGCAGTTCTTC
TRBJ1-5	NA	TRBD1	TRBV15	CATSSRQGRDQPQHF	TGTGCCACCAGCAGCCGACAGGGAAGGGATCAGCCCCAGCATTTT
TRBJ2-7	NA	NA	TRBV7-3	CASSLGAGVSYEQYF	TGTGCCAGCAGCTTAGGGGCAGGGGTCTCCTACGAGCAGTACTTC
TRBJ2-2	NA	NA	TRBV5-1	CASSVVSGNTGELFF	TGCGCCAGCAGCGTAGTTAGCGGTAACACCGGGGAGCTGTTTTTT
TRBJ2-5	NA	TRBD1	TRBV7-3	CASSSGTGGAETQYF	TGTGCCAGCAGCTCCGGGACAGGGGGCGCAGAGACCCAGTACTTC
TRBJ1-1	NA	NA	TRBV5-4	CASSLAGVLQTEAFF	TGTGCCAGCAGCTTGGCCGGGGTCTTGCAGACTGAAGCTTTCTTT
TRBJ2-3	NA	TRBD2	TRBV2	CASSDPTSGISTDTQYF	TGTGCCAGCAGTGACCCGACTAGCGGGATTAGCACAGATACGCAGTATTTT